This TCR beta chain was obtained from a study of response to subunit inactivated influenza vaccine. Notes on the study in general: The authors offered the suggestion that each seasonal influenza vaccination recruits few new T cells.

MiXCR was run by TCRdb on the RT-PCR reads, yielding one entry per CDR3 protein. Among some 600,000 distinct CDR3 sequences listed, 12% to 15% were seen once. In regard to this clonotype: The antigen is unknown.

Sequences were derived from PBMCs from blood, sampled approximately 15 days before vaccination. This receptor was taken from a man aged 45-60 years who received an inactivated influenza vaccine.

CDR3: CASSFWDRVPMNTEAFF. The CDR3 DNA reads as TGTGCCAGCAGTTTCTGGGACAGGGTTCCAATGAACACTGAAGCTTTCTTT. The chain uses TRBV12-3 or TRBV12-4 and TRBJ1-1; 9 nucleotides match TRBD1. The CDR3 runs 17 residues. The trim removed 3 bases at V and 0 bases at J, leaving 8 bases unmatched.